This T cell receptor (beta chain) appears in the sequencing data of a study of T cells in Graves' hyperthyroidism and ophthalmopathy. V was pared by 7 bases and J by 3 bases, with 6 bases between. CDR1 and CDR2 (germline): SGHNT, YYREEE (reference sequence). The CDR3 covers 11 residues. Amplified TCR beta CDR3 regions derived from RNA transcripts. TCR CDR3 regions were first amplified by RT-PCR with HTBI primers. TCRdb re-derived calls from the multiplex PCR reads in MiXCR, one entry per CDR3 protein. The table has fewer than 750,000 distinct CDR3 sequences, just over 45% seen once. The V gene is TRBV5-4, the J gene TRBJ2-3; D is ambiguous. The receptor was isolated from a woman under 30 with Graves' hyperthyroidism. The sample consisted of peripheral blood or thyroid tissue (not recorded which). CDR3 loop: CASSATDTQYF. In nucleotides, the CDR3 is TGTGCCAGCTCAGCGACAGATACGCAGTATTTT.